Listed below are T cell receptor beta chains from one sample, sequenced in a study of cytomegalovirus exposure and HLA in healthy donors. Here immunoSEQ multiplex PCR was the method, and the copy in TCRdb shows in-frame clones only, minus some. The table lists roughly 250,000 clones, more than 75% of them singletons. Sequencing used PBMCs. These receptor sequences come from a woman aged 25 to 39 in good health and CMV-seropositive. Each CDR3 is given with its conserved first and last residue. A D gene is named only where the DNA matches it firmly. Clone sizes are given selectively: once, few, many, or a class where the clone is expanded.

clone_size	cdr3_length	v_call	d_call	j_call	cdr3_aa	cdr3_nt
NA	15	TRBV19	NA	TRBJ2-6	CASSILQSGANVLTF	TGTGCCAGTAGTATACTTCAGTCTGGGGCCAACGTCCTGACTTTC
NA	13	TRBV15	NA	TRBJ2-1	CATSRERETMTFF	TGTGCCACCAGCAGAGAGAGGGAGACGATGACTTTCTTC
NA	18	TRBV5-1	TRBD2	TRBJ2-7	CASSPRLAGAAASYEQYF	TGCGCCAGCAGCCCGAGACTAGCGGGAGCGGCCGCGTCCTACGAGCAGTACTTC
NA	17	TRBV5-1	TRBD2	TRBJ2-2	CASSDTTSGSVTGELFF	TGCGCCAGCAGCGATACGACTAGCGGGAGTGTTACCGGGGAGCTGTTTTTT
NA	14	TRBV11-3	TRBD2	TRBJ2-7	CASSLEGGPREQYF	TGTGCCAGCAGCTTGGAGGGAGGGCCCCGCGAGCAGTACTTC
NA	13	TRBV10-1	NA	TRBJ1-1	CASSPSRVTEAFF	TGCGCCAGCAGTCCGAGCCGAGTCACTGAAGCTTTCTTT
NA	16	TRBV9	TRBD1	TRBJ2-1	CASSVTGASSYNEQFF	TGTGCCAGCAGCGTGACAGGGGCTAGCTCCTACAATGAGCAGTTCTTC
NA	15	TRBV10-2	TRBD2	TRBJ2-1	CASSPLAGARNEQFF	TGCGCCAGCAGCCCACTAGCGGGGGCTCGGAATGAGCAGTTCTTC
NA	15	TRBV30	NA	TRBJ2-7	CAWSVHSRGITKQYF	TGTGCCTGGAGTGTACATTCAAGAGGTATTACGAAGCAGTACTTC
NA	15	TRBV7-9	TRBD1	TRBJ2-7	CASSRITGGAYEQYF	TGTGCCAGCAGCCGGATTACAGGGGGCGCCTACGAGCAGTACTTC
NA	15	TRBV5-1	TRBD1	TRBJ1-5	CASSLGTGGRQPQHF	TGCGCCAGCAGCTTGGGGACAGGGGGCCGGCAGCCCCAGCATTTT
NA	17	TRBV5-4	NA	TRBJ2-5	CASSNPDGEGGLETQYF	TGTGCCAGCAGCAATCCGGATGGGGAGGGGGGGTTGGAGACCCAGTACTTC
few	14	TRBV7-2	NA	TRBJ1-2	CASIPPNSYYGYTF	TGTGCCAGCATCCCACCGAACAGCTACTATGGCTACACCTTC
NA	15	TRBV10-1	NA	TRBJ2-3	CASSEGRVGPDTQYF	TGCGCCAGCAGTGAGGGGCGGGTTGGGCCAGATACGCAGTATTTT
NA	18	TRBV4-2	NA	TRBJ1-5	CASSQDPQGLNSNQPQHF	TGTGCCAGCAGCCAAGACCCCCAGGGACTTAATAGCAATCAGCCCCAGCATTTT
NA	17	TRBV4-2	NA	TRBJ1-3	CASSQDHTTVIGNTIYF	TGTGCCAGCAGCCAAGATCATACGACAGTGATTGGAAACACCATATATTTT
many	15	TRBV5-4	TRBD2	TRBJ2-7	CASSRDGLAGYEQYF	TGTGCCAGCAGCCGGGACGGATTAGCGGGGTACGAGCAGTACTTC
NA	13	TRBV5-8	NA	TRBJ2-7	CASSLARRGEQYF	TGTGCCAGCAGCTTGGCCCGAAGGGGCGAGCAGTACTTC
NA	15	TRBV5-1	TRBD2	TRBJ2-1	CASSTSGAPYNEQFF	TGCGCCAGCAGCACTAGCGGGGCTCCCTACAATGAGCAGTTCTTC
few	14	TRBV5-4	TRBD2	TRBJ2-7	CASSPERERGEQYF	TGTGCCAGCAGCCCCGAGCGGGAGCGGGGCGAGCAGTACTTC
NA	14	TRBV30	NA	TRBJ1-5	CAWSPLRSNQPQHF	TGTGCCTGGAGTCCCCTTAGAAGCAATCAGCCCCAGCATTTT
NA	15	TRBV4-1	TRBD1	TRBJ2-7	CASSQVRTGAYEQYF	TGCGCCAGCAGCCAAGTTCGGACAGGAGCTTACGAGCAGTACTTC
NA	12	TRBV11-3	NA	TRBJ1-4	CASSQAGEKLFF	TGTGCCAGCAGCCAAGCAGGGGAAAAACTGTTTTTT
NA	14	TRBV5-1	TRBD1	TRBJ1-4	CASRRQGPNEKLFF	TGCGCCAGCCGCCGACAGGGCCCTAATGAAAAACTGTTTTTT
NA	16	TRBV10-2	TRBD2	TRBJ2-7	CASRKSGTSGMYEQYF	TGCGCCAGCAGAAAATCGGGGACTAGCGGGATGTACGAGCAGTACTTC
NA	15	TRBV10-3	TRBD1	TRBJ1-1	CAISEPGTGTTEAFF	TGTGCCATCAGTGAGCCCGGGACAGGGACGACTGAAGCTTTCTTT
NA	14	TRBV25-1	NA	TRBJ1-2	CASSDKTLTYGYTF	TGTGCCAGCAGTGATAAGACTTTAACCTATGGCTACACCTTC
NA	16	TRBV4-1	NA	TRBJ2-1	CASSQAQPRYPNEQFF	TGCGCCAGCAGCCAAGCACAGCCTCGCTACCCCAATGAGCAGTTCTTC
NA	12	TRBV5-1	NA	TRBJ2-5	CASSLKLETQYF	TGCGCCAGCAGCTTGAAGCTAGAGACCCAGTACTTC
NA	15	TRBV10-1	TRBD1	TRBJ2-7	CASSAGTVSSYEQYF	TGCGCCAGCAGTGCCGGGACAGTCAGCTCCTACGAGCAGTACTTC
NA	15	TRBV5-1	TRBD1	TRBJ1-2	CASSPLPTGRYGYTF	TGCGCCAGCAGCCCACTACCGACAGGGCGATATGGCTACACCTTC
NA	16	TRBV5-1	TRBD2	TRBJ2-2	CASSFGTTVATGELFF	TGCGCCAGCAGCTTTGGGACTACCGTAGCCACCGGGGAGCTGTTTTTT
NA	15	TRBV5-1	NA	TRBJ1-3	CASSFEGHSGNTIYF	TGCGCCAGCAGCTTTGAGGGACACTCTGGAAACACCATATATTTT
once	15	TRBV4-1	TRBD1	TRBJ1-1	CASSPQEPGGTEAFF	TGCGCCAGCAGCCCACAGGAACCAGGGGGAACTGAAGCTTTCTTT
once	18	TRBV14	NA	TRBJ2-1	CASRPGSIRSVTRDEQFF	TGTGCCAGCAGGCCTGGATCAATTCGCAGCGTTACTAGGGATGAGCAGTTCTTC
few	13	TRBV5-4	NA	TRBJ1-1	CASISDIYTEAFF	TGTGCCAGCATTTCGGACATTTACACTGAAGCTTTCTTT
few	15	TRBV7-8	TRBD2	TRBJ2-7	CASSLESRGGYEQYF	TGTGCCAGCAGCTTAGAGAGCCGGGGAGGGTATGAGCAGTACTTC
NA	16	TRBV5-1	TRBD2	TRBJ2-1	CASSAGGTSGNNEQFF	TGCGCCAGCAGCGCCGGGGGGACTAGCGGAAACAATGAGCAGTTCTTC
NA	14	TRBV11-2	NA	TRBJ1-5	CASSLEGSGQPQHF	TGTGCCAGCAGCTTAGAGGGTTCGGGTCAGCCCCAGCATTTT
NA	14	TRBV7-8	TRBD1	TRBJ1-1	CASSFSDRATEAFF	TGTGCCAGCAGTTTTTCGGACAGGGCTACTGAAGCTTTCTTT
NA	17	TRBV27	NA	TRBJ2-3	CASSPKLVSTSTDTQYF	TGTGCCAGCAGTCCCAAACTAGTTTCAACTAGCACAGATACGCAGTATTTT
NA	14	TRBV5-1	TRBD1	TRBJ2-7	CASSAGQGSREQYF	TGCGCCAGCAGCGCGGGACAGGGGAGTCGGGAGCAGTACTTC